The entry below gives a single TCR beta chain sequence along with its context. As yet, its antigen is unknown. Sequencing was performed with immunoSEQ multiplex PCR; in TCRdb, only in-frame clones are kept and a portion is missing. The sample shows 70,000 or so clones, around 77% of them seen only once. This record comes from a study of vaccination effects on CD4 cells after COVID-19. Points from the study as a whole: No early post-infection timepoints were available in the study, which also included few convalescent patients.

Upon completion of about 10 days in culture, CD4+ T cells were isolated. Vaccinees lacked prior SARS-CoV-2 infection and tested negative for nucleocapsid antibodies. This CDR3 is built from 14 residues. Germline V gives CDR1 SGHTA, CDR2 FQGNSA. Trimming took 5 bases from V and 7 from J, leaving 12 bases between them. The material was CD4+ T cells from PBMCs cultured without peptide, obtained before COVID-19 vaccination. This receptor was identified in a human donor who received a COVID-19 vaccine. The V gene is TRBV7-2, the J gene TRBJ1-6; possible D gene TRBD1, 5 bases. CDR3 region: CASSPLGVNSPLHF. CDR3 nucleotides: TGTGCCAGCAGCCCCTTGGGGGTCAATTCACCCCTCCACTTT.